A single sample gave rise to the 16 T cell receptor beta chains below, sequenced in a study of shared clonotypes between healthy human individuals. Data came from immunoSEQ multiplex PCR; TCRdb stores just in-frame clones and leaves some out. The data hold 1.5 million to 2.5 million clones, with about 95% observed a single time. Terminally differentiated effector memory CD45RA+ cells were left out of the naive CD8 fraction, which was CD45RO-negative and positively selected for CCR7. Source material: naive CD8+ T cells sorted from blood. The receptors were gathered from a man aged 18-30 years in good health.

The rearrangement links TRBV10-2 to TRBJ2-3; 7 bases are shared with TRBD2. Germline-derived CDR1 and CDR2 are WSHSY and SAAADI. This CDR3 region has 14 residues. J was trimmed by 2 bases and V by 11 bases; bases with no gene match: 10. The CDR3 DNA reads TGCGCCGGCCGGGGCGGGAGATACACAGATACGCAGTATTTT. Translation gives CAGRGGRYTDTQYF.

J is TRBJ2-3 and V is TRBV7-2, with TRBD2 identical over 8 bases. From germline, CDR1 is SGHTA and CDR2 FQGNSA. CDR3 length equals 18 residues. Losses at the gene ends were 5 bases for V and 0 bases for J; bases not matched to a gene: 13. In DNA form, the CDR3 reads TGTGCCAGCAGCCCCTGGGGGGCGGCTAGCGGGAGCACAGATACGCAGTATTTT. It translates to CASSPWGAASGSTDTQYF.

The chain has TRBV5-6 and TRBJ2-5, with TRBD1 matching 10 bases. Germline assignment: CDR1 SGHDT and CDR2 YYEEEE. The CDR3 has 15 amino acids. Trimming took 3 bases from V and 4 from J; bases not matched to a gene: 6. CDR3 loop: CASSSGQGGLETQYF. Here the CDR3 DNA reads TGTGCCAGCAGCTCAGGACAGGGGGGTTTAGAGACCCAGTACTTC. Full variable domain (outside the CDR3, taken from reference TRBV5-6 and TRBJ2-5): DAGVTQSPTHLIKTRGQQVTLRCSPKSGHDTVSWYQQALGQGPQFIFQYYEEEERQRGNFPDRFSGHQFPNYSSELNVNALLLGDSALYLCASSSGQGGLETQYFGPGTRLLVL.

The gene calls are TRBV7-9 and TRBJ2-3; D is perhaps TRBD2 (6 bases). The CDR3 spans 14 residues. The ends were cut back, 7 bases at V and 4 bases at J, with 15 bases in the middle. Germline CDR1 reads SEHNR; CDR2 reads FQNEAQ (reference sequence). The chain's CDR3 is CASIILGGADTQYF. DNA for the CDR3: TGTGCCAGCATCATACTCGGGGGAGCAGATACGCAGTATTTT.

This CDR3 reads CASSPLAGGDVSYEQYF. The CDR3 DNA sequence: TGTGCCAGCAGCCCCTTAGCCGGGGGGGACGTCTCCTACGAGCAGTACTTC. This chain links TRBV9 with TRBJ2-7, with 8 bases identical to TRBD2. Germline CDR1 SGDLS, CDR2 YYNGEE. This CDR3 contains 17 residues. With 4 bases clipped from V and 0 bases from J, the junction kept 12 bases outside the gene matches.

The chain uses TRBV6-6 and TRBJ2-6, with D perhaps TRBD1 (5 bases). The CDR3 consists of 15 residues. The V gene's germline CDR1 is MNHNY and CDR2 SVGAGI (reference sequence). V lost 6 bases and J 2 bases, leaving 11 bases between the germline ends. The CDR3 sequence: CASRSQGTGANVLTF. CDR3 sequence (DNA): TGTGCCAGCAGATCGCAGGGTACTGGGGCCAACGTCCTGACTTTC.

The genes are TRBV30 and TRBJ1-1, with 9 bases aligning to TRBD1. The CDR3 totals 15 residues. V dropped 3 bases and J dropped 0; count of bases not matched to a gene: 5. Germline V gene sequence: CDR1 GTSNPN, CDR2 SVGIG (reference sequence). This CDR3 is CAWRRDREMNTEAFF. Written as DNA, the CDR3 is TGTGCCTGGAGGCGGGACAGGGAGATGAACACTGAAGCTTTCTTT. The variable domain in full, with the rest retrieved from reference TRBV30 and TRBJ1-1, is SQTIHQWPATLVQPVGSPLSLECTVEGTSNPNLYWYRQAAGRGLQLLFYSVGIGQISSEVPQNLSASRPQDRQFILSSKKLLLSDSGFYLCAWRRDREMNTEAFFGQGTRLTVV.

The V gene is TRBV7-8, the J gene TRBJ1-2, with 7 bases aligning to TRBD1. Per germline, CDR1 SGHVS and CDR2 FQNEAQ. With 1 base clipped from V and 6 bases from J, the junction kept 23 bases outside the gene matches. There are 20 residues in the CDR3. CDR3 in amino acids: CASSLGLRDLSGGRGDGYTF. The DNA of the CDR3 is TGTGCCAGCAGCTTAGGGCTACGAGACCTATCAGGGGGGCGCGGTGATGGCTACACCTTC.

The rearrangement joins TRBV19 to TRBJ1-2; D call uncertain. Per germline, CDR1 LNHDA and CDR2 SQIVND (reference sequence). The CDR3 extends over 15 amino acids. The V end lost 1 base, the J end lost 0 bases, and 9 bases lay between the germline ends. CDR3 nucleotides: TGTGCCAGTAGTATAGGATACTTAGCTAACTATGGCTACACCTTC. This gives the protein CASSIGYLANYGYTF.

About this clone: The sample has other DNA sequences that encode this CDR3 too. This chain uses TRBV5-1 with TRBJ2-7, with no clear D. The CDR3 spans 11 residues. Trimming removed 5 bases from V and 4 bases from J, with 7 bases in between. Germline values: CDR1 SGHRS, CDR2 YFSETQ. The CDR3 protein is CASSSDYEQYF. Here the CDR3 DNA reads TGCGCCAGCAGTTCAGATTACGAGCAGTACTTC. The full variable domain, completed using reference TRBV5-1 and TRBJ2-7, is KAGVTQTPRYLIKTRGQQVTLSCSPISGHRSVSWYQQTPGQGLQFLFEYFSETQRNKGNFPGRFSGRQFSNSRSEMNVSTLELGDSALYLCASSSDYEQYFGPGTRLTVT.

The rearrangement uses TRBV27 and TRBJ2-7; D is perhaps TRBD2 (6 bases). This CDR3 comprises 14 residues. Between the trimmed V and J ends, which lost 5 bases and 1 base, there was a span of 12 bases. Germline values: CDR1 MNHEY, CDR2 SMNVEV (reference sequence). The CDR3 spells CASSSGAGSYEQYF. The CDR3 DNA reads TGTGCCAGCAGTAGTGGGGCGGGATCCTACGAGCAGTACTTC.

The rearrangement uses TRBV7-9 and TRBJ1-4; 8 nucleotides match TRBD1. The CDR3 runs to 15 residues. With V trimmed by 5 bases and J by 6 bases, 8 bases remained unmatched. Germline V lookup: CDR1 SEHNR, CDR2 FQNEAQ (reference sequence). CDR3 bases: TGTGCCAGCAGCCAAGGGGCAGGGGGCGATGAAAAACTGTTTTTT. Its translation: CASSQGAGGDEKLFF.

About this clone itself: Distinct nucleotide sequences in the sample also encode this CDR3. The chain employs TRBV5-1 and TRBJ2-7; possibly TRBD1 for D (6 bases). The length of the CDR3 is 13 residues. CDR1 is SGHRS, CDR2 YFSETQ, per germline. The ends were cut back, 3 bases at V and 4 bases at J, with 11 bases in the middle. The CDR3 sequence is CASSSGTLYEQYF. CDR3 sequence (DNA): TGCGCCAGCAGCTCCGGGACACTGTACGAGCAGTACTTC.

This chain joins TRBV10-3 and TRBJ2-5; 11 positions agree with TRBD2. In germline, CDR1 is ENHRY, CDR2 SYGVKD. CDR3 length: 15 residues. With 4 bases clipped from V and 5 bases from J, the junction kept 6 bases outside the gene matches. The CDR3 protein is CAISGLAGGPETQYF. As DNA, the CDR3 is TGTGCCATCAGTGGATTAGCGGGAGGGCCCGAGACCCAGTACTTC.

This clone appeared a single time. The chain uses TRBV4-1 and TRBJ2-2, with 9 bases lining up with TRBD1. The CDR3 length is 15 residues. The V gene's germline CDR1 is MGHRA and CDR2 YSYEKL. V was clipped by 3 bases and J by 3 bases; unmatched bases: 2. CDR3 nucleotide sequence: TGCGCCAGCAGCCAGCGACAGGGGGACACCGGGGAGCTGTTTTTT. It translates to CASSQRQGDTGELFF.

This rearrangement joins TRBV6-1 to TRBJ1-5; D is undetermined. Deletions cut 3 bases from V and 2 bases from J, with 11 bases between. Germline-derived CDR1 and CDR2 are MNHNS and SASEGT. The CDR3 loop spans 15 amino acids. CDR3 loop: CASSEAGWGNQPQHF. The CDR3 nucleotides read TGTGCCAGCAGTGAGGCGGGATGGGGCAATCAGCCCCAGCATTTT.